This T cell receptor (beta chain) was sequenced during a study of somatic mutations in cytotoxic T cells in rheumatoid arthritis. Notes on the study in general: For about an eighth of the roughly 60 patients, a single CD8+ clone accounted for more than 20% of CD8+ cells. Antigens targeted by the expanded CD8+ clones were unknown. CD8+ clonality increased with age in rheumatoid arthritis patients but not in healthy controls.

CDR1 is SEHNR, CDR2 FQNEAQ, per germline (reference sequence). The CDR3 consists of 15 residues. Germline trimming cut 5 bases from V and 1 base from J; bases unmatched to any gene: 7. Profiled with immunoSEQ multiplex PCR; TCRdb holds only in-frame clones, not every one. The sample has almost 9,000 clones, 60% to 80% seen once. In the case of this clone: The antigen remains undetermined.

The receptor was derived from an adult with rheumatoid arthritis. The J gene is TRBJ2-5, the V gene TRBV7-9; TRBD2 agrees at 7 bases. The sequencing input was CD8+ T cells sorted from blood. CDR3 sequence reads: CASSLTTSLQETQYF. The DNA for the CDR3 is TGTGCCAGCAGCCTCACGACTAGCCTCCAAGAGACCCAGTACTTC.